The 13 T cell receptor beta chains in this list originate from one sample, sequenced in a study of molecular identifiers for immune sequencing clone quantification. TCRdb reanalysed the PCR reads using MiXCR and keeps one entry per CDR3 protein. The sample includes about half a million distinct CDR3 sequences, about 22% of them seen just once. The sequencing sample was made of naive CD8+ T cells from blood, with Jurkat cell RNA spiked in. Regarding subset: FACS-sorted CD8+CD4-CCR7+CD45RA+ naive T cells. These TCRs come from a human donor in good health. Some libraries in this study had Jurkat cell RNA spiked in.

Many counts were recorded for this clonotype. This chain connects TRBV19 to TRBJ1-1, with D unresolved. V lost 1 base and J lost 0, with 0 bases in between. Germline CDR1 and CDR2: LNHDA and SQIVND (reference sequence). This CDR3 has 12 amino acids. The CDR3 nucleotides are TGTGCCAGTAGTATAGTGAACACTGAAGCTTTCTTT. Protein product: CASSIVNTEAFF. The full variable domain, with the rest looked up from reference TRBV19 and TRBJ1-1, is DGGITQSPKYLFRKEGQNVTLSCEQNLNHDAMYWYRQDPGQGLRLIYYSQIVNDFQKGDIAEGYSVSREKKESFPLTVTSAQKNPTAFYLCASSIVNTEAFFGQGTRLTVV.

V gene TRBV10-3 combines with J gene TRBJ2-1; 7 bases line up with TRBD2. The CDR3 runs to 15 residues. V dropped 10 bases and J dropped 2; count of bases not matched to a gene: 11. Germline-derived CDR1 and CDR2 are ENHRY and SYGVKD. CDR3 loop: CATEPSGYTYNEQFF. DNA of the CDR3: TGTGCCACCGAACCTAGCGGTTATACCTACAATGAGCAGTTCTTC.

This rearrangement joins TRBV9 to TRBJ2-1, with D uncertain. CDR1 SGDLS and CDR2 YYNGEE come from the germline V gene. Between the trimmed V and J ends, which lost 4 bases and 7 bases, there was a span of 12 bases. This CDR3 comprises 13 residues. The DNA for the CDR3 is TGTGCCAGCAGCCCACAGATGAGGAATGAGCAGTTCTTC. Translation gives CASSPQMRNEQFF.

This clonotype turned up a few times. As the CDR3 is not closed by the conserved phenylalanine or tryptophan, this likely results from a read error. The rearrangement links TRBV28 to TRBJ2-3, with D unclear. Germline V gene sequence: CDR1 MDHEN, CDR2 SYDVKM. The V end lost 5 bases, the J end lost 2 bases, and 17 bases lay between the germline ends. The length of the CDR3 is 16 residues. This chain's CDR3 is CASSPLLGSNTDTQYL. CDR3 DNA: TGTGCCAGCAGTCCCCTCTTAGGGTCAAACACAGATACGCAGTATCTT.

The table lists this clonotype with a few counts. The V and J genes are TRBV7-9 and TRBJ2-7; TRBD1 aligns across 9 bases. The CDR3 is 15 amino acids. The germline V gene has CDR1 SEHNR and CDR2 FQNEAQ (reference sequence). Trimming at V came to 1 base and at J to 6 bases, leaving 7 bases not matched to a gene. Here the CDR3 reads CASSLEGGTGFEQYF. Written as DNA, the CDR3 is TGTGCCAGCAGCTTAGAGGGCGGGACAGGGTTCGAGCAGTACTTC. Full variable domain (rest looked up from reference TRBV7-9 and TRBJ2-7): DTGVSQNPRHKITKRGQNVTFRCDPISEHNRLYWYRQTLGQGPEFLTYFQNEAQLEKSRLLSDRFSAERPKGSFSTLEIQRTEQGDSAMYLCASSLEGGTGFEQYFGPGTRLTVT.

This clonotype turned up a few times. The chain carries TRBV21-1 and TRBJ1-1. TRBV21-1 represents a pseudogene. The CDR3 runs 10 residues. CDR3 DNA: TGTGCCAGCAGGATCACTGAAGCTTTCTTT. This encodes CASRITEAFF.

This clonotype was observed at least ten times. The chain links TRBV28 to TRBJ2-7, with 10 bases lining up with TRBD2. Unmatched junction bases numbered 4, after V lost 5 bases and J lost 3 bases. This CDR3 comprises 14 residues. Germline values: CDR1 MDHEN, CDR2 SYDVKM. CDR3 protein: CASSPRTSGYEQYF. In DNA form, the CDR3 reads TGTGCCAGCAGTCCCAGGACTAGCGGCTACGAGCAGTACTTC.

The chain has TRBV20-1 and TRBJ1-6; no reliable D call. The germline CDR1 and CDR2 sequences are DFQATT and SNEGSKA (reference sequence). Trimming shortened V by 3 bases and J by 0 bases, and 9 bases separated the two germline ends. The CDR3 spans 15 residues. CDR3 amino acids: CSASGGSSYNSPLHF. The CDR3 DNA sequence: TGCAGTGCTAGTGGCGGAAGCTCCTATAATTCACCCCTCCACTTT.

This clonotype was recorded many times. CDR3 bases: TGTGCCAGCAGTGAAGCGCCCTGGACAGGGGGTCCAAATGAAAAACTGTTTTTT. Residues: CASSEAPWTGGPNEKLFF. The chain couples TRBV6-1 to TRBJ1-4; 10 nucleotides match TRBD1. Germline CDR1 is MNHNS and CDR2 is SASEGT. J lost 5 bases, V lost 0 bases, and 9 bases had no gene match. The CDR3 spans 18 residues.

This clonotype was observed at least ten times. The CDR3 is CASSLDISSYEQYF. The DNA for the CDR3 is TGTGCCAGCAGTTTGGACATTAGCTCCTACGAGCAGTACTTC. The chain joins TRBV28 to TRBJ2-7; possible D gene TRBD1, 5 bases. The germline V gene has CDR1 MDHEN and CDR2 SYDVKM. This CDR3 spans 14 amino acids. Trimming took off 3 bases at V and 0 bases at J, with 9 bases between the two ends.

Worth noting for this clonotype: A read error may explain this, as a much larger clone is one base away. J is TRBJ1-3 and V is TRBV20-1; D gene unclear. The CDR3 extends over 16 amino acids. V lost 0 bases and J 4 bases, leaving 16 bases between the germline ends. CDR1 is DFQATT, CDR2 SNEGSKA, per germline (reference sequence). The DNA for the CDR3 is TGCAGTGCTAGAGAGCCACTTTCCCGAGTCGGAAACACCATATATTTT. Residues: CSAREPLSRVGNTIYF.

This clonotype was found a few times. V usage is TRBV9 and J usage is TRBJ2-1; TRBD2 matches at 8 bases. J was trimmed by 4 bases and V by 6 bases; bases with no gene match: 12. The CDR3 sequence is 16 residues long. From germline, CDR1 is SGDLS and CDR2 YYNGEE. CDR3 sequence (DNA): TGTGCCAGCAACCGCGCGGTTAGCGGGGATTACAATGAGCAGTTCTTC. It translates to CASNRAVSGDYNEQFF. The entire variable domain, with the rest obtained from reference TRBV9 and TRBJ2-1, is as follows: DSGVTQTPKHLITATGQRVTLRCSPRSGDLSVYWYQQSLDQGLQFLIQYYNGEERAKGNILERFSAQQFPDLHSELNLSSLELGDSALYFCASNRAVSGDYNEQFFGPGTRLTVL.

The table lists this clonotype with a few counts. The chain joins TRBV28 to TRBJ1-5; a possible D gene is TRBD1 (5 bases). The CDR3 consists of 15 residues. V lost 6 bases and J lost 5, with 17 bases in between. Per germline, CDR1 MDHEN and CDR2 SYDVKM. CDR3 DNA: TGTGCCAGCAGCCCGATGGGACCTGGGGATCAGCCCCAGCATTTT. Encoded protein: CASSPMGPGDQPQHF.